A single sample gave rise to the 25 T cell receptor beta chains below, sequenced in a study of blood T cells in healthy people across ages. The second PCR ran about 6 to 11 cycles with a sample-barcoded 5' primer and J-beta primers. In TCRdb, the 5' RACE reads were re-called with MiXCR into one record per CDR3 protein. The sample has about 1.5 million distinct CDR3 sequences, 42% seen once. Material for sequencing was blood. The receptors stem from a woman aged 18-29 years in good health.

The J gene is TRBJ1-2, the V gene TRBV28, with TRBD1 as a possible D gene (6 bases). The V gene lost 1 base and the J gene lost 1 base, with 13 bases spanning the gap. The CDR3 length is 16 residues. CDR1 and CDR2 from the germline V gene are MDHEN and SYDVKM. The CDR3 sequence is CASSLFGGSFNYGYTF. CDR3 bases: TGTGCCAGCAGTTTATTTGGGGGCTCCTTTAACTATGGCTACACCTTC.

The V and J genes are TRBV27 and TRBJ1-5; 9 nucleotides agree with TRBD1. Trimming took 6 bases from V and 7 from J; bases not matched to a gene: 4. Germline assignment: CDR1 MNHEY and CDR2 SMNVEV (reference sequence). The CDR3 extends over 13 amino acids. The CDR3 sequence: CASRGTGQQPQHF. The CDR3 region has the DNA TGTGCCAGCAGAGGGACAGGGCAGCAGCCCCAGCATTTT.

V usage is TRBV7-2 and J usage is TRBJ2-7, with 11 bases aligning to TRBD1. Germline V gene sequence: CDR1 SGHTA, CDR2 FQGNSA. This CDR3 comprises 15 residues. J lost 5 bases, V lost 5 bases, and 8 bases had no gene match. The CDR3 DNA is TGTGCCAGCAGCATGGGACAGGGGGTGTTTAACGAGCAGTACTTC. This codes for CASSMGQGVFNEQYF.

This chain links TRBV3-1 with TRBJ2-3, with D tentatively TRBD2 (6 bases). The CDR3 has 15 residues. The germline V gene encodes CDR1 LGHDT and CDR2 YNNKEL (reference sequence). V shed 5 bases and J shed 6 bases, with 18 bases lying between them. CDR3 amino acids: CASSTRRGPGDTQYF. CDR3 sequence (DNA): TGTGCCAGCAGCACCAGGCGGGGTCCGGGGGATACGCAGTATTTT.

V is TRBV27 and J is TRBJ2-1; 10 bases are shared with TRBD1. This CDR3 region has 15 residues. V was clipped by 3 bases and J by 6 bases; unmatched bases: 5. CDR1 is MNHEY, CDR2 SMNVEV, per germline (reference sequence). The CDR3 DNA follows: TGTGCCAGCAGTTTTGGGACAGGGGAAATCAATGAGCAGTTCTTC. It specifies CASSFGTGEINEQFF.

This clonotype was seen at least ten times. This rearrangement joins TRBV20-1 to TRBJ2-2; 9 bases fit TRBD2. The ends lost 3 bases at V and 3 bases at J; junction bases unmatched: 11. CDR1 DFQATT and CDR2 SNEGSKA come from the germline V gene (reference sequence). The CDR3 is made up of 17 amino acids. The chain's CDR3 is CSASGTSSGGYTGELFF. The CDR3 nucleotides read TGCAGTGCTAGTGGGACTAGCTCGGGGGGGTACACCGGGGAGCTGTTTTTT.

This clonotype was counted only a few times. The chain employs TRBV9 and TRBJ2-3; the D is unclear. This CDR3 contains 14 residues. The V end was cut by 3 bases, the J end by 0 bases, with 8 bases between. Germline V CDR1 and CDR2: SGDLS, YYNGEE. The CDR3 nucleotides read TGTGCCAGCAGCGCTGCCCCTAGCACAGATACGCAGTATTTT. Translating it yields CASSAAPSTDTQYF.

V usage is TRBV20-1 and J usage is TRBJ1-1; D is possibly TRBD1 (6 bases). The germline V and J ends were trimmed by 5 bases and 5 bases, with 18 bases remaining between them. Germline V CDR1 and CDR2: DFQATT, SNEGSKA (reference sequence). The CDR3 extends over 14 amino acids. The CDR3 DNA follows: TGCAGTGCTGTAGAGGGGGGTGCGGGAACTGAAGCTTTCTTT. Residues: CSAVEGGAGTEAFF.

The chain recombines TRBV20-1 with TRBJ2-5; 9 positions match TRBD1. The V and J ends lost 2 bases and 12 bases, in that order; junction bases with no gene match: 10. The length of the CDR3 is 13 residues. The germline V gene encodes CDR1 DFQATT and CDR2 SNEGSKA (reference sequence). CDR3 in amino acids: CSARKGTGTDEYF. Written as DNA, the CDR3 is TGCAGTGCTAGAAAGGGGACAGGGACCGACGAGTACTTC.

V gene TRBV12-3 or TRBV12-4 combines with J gene TRBJ2-5, with TRBD1 matching over 7 bases. Germline trimming cut 3 bases from V and 5 bases from J; bases unmatched to any gene: 9. The CDR3 sequence is 15 residues long. The CDR3 nucleotides read TGTGCCAGCAGTTTTAGGGTAGGGGGCTGGGAGACCCAGTACTTC. It encodes CASSFRVGGWETQYF.

The gene calls are TRBV20-1 and TRBJ2-1; weak D call: TRBD2 (5 bases). The CDR3 loop spans 11 amino acids. V lost 8 bases and J lost 4, with 9 bases in between. The germline CDR1 and CDR2 sequences are DFQATT and SNEGSKA (reference sequence). CDR3 nucleotide sequence: TGCAGTCGACTAACGTACAATGAGCAGTTCTTC. This codes for CSRLTYNEQFF.

This chain links TRBV6-2 or TRBV6-3 with TRBJ2-5; 7 nucleotides align to TRBD2. Germline CDR1 reads MNHEY; CDR2 reads SVGEGT. The V and J ends lost 0 bases and 2 bases, in that order; junction bases with no gene match: 12. CDR3 length: 18 amino acids. CDR3 sequence reads: CASSYSRLVAGSQETQYF. DNA of the CDR3: TGTGCCAGCAGTTACTCCCGTTTGGTAGCGGGTTCACAAGAGACCCAGTACTTC.

The rearrangement joins TRBV19 to TRBJ1-5; TRBD1 is a possible D gene (5 bases). The V and J ends lost 5 bases and 5 bases respectively, with 16 bases between them. This CDR3 has 15 amino acids. CDR1 is LNHDA, CDR2 SQIVND, per germline (reference sequence). The CDR3, as DNA: TGTGCCAGTAGTCCCCCCGGGACCTGGGATCAGCCCCAGCATTTT. As protein: CASSPPGTWDQPQHF.

This clonotype has more than one count but fewer than ten. The chain links TRBV20-1 to TRBJ1-2; D call uncertain. Germline V lookup: CDR1 DFQATT, CDR2 SNEGSKA (reference sequence). The CDR3 totals 13 residues. V was trimmed by 5 bases and J by 5 bases, leaving 15 bases between them. CDR3 residues: CSARREGIYGYTF. The CDR3, as DNA: TGCAGTGCTCGGAGGGAGGGTATTTATGGCTACACCTTC.

This clonotype was observed a few times. The chain is built from TRBV9 and TRBJ2-7, with D perhaps matching TRBD1 (6 bases). Trimming left V 0 bases short and J 3 bases short, with 10 bases between. CDR3 size: 14 residues. Germline V gives CDR1 SGDLS, CDR2 YYNGEE. CDR3 sequence reads: CASSVGDRLYEQYF. CDR3 DNA sequence: TGTGCCAGCAGCGTAGGAGACAGGCTCTACGAGCAGTACTTC.

The J gene is TRBJ1-3, the V gene TRBV12-3 or TRBV12-4; a possible D gene is TRBD1 (5 bases). This CDR3 is built from 16 residues. V lost 1 base to trimming and J lost 5 bases, with 15 bases between them. The CDR3 nucleotides are TGTGCCAGCAGTTTAGGGGGGGACCGTGAACGAAACACCATATATTTT. Translation gives CASSLGGDRERNTIYF.

CDR3 loop: CSVLPGASYELYF. In DNA, the CDR3 is TGCAGCGTTCTCCCCGGAGCCTCCTACGAGCTGTACTTC. The V and J genes are TRBV29-1 and TRBJ2-5; D uncertain. From germline, CDR1 is SQVTM and CDR2 ANQGSEA. Deletions cut 5 bases from V and 13 bases from J, with 23 bases between. The CDR3 length is 13 residues.

The sample holds many counts of this clonotype. The gene calls are TRBV27 and TRBJ1-2, with unresolved D. The CDR3 is made up of 13 amino acids. Trimming pared 6 bases from V and 2 bases from J, leaving 10 bases between. Germline values: CDR1 MNHEY, CDR2 SMNVEV (reference sequence). The CDR3 DNA sequence: TGTGCCAGCAGCTTCTCAGCCAACTATGGCTACACCTTC. Translating gives CASSFSANYGYTF.

The chain is built from TRBV10-1 and TRBJ2-2, with D uncertain. The V and J ends lost 4 bases and 2 bases respectively, with 8 bases between them. Per germline, CDR1 WNHNN and CDR2 SYGVQD (reference sequence). The CDR3 is 14 residues long. The CDR3 coding sequence is TGCGCCAGCAGTGGAAGTCTTAACACCGGGGAGCTGTTTTTT. Translated: CASSGSLNTGELFF.

This clonotype was counted a few times. The chain has TRBV10-3 and TRBJ1-1; 7 nucleotides line up with TRBD1. Germline trimming cut 3 bases from V and 1 base from J; bases unmatched to any gene: 5. Germline CDR1 ENHRY, CDR2 SYGVKD. This CDR3 contains 15 residues. The chain's CDR3 is CAISDAGQPNTEAFF. The CDR3 coding sequence is TGTGCCATCAGTGACGCGGGACAGCCGAACACTGAAGCTTTCTTT.

This clonotype was detected once. The V gene is TRBV20-1, the J gene TRBJ2-5, with TRBD1 as a possible D gene (6 bases). Trimming removed 1 base from V and 2 bases from J, with 14 bases in between. This CDR3 spans 15 amino acids. CDR1 and CDR2 from the germline V gene are DFQATT and SNEGSKA (reference sequence). The CDR3 coding sequence is TGCAGTGCTAGAGGAAACCGGGACATGCAAGAGACCCAGTACTTC. Translating gives CSARGNRDMQETQYF.

This chain joins TRBV4-3 and TRBJ1-2; D gene ambiguous. CDR1 LGHNA and CDR2 YSLEER come from the germline V gene. V was trimmed by 5 bases and J by 1 base, leaving 17 bases between them. The CDR3 runs 16 residues. The CDR3 DNA reads as TGCGCCAGCAGCTTCGGGATACAAGAAATTAACTATGGCTACACCTTC. It is translated as CASSFGIQEINYGYTF.

The rearrangement uses TRBV18 and TRBJ2-1; 10 bases are a match to TRBD2. Trimming cost V 5 bases and J 7 bases; bases outside gene matches: 5. CDR1 and CDR2 (germline): KGHSH, LQKENI. CDR3 length equals 14 residues. The CDR3 region is CASSWASGGNEQFF. CDR3 nucleotides: TGTGCCAGCTCATGGGCTAGCGGGGGAAATGAGCAGTTCTTC.

This chain connects TRBV6-2 or TRBV6-3 to TRBJ2-1, with 7 bases that match TRBD2. CDR1 and CDR2 from the germline V gene are MNHEY and SVGEGT. The V gene end was trimmed by 4 bases and the J gene end by 0 bases; junction bases not matched to a gene: 6. The CDR3 consists of 16 residues. CDR3 sequence reads: CASSFNREASYNEQFF. Here the CDR3 DNA reads TGTGCCAGCAGTTTTAATCGGGAGGCCTCCTACAATGAGCAGTTCTTC.

The chain has TRBV6-5 and TRBJ2-1; 9 bases line up with TRBD2. V was pared by 2 bases and J by 4 bases, with 6 bases of the junction left unmatched. The CDR3 covers 16 residues. Germline CDR1 is MNHEY and CDR2 is SVGAGI. In DNA form, the CDR3 reads TGTGCCAGCAGTTACAGGTCGGGACTAGCATACAATGAGCAGTTCTTC. Amino acids: CASSYRSGLAYNEQFF.